This T cell receptor beta chain stems from a study of T-cell memory formation after mild COVID-19. The CDR3 covers 18 residues. The germline V gene has CDR1 DFQATT and CDR2 SNEGSKA (reference sequence). V lost 5 bases and J lost 0; bases outside the gene matches: 15. One entry per CDR3 protein results from TCRdb running MiXCR on the 5' RACE reads. Of under 650,000 distinct CDR3 sequences detected, about a sixth appear once; the ten largest clones hold around 12%. The chain has TRBV20-1 and TRBJ2-7; TRBD2 agrees at 11 bases. The specimen was PBMCs or a T cell subset sorted from them (not recorded which). This clonotype originated in an adult woman who had mild COVID-19 (a few samples of this study predate the infection). Cell type and time point are not known. The DNA for the CDR3 is TGCAGTGCTTTTTCCCCTGGGACTAGCGGAGCGAGCTCCTACGAGCAGTACTTC. Translation: CSAFSPGTSGASSYEQYF.